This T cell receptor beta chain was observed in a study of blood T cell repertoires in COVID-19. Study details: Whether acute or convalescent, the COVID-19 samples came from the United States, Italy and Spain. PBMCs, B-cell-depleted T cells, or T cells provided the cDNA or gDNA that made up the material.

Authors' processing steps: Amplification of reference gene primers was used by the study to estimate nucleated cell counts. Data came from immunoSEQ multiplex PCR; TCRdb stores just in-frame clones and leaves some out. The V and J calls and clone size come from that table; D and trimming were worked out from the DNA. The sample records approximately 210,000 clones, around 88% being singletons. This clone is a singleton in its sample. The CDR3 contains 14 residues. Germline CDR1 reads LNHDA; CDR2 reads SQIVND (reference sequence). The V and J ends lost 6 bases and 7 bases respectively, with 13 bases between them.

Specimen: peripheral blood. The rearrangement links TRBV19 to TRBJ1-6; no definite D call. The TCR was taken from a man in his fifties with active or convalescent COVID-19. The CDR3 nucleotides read TGTGCCAGTAGGTCACTCCTGAGGAATTCACCCCTCCACTTT. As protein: CASRSLLRNSPLHF.